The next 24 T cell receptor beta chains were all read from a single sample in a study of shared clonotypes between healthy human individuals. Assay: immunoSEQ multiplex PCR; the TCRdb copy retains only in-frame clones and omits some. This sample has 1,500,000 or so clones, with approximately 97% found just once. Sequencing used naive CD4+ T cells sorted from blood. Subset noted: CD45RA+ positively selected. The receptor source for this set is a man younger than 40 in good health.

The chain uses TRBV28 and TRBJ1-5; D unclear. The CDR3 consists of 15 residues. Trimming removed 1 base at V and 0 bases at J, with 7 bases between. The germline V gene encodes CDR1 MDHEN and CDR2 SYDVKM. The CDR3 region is CASSLFRYSNQPQHF. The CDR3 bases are TGTGCCAGCAGTTTATTCAGGTATAGCAATCAGCCCCAGCATTTT.

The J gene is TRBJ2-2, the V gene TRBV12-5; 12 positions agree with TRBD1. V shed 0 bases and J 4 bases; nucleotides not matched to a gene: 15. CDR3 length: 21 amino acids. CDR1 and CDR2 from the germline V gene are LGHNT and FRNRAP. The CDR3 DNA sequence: TGTGCTAGTGGTTTGGTACCAGGGACAGGGGGCGAATCGGAACGCACCGGGGAGCTGTTTTTT. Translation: CASGLVPGTGGESERTGELFF.

CDR3 amino acids: CASSGWRYQETQYF. DNA for the CDR3: TGTGCCAGCAGTGGGTGGCGGTACCAAGAGACCCAGTACTTC. This chain connects TRBV6-5 to TRBJ2-5; D call uncertain. This CDR3 region has 14 residues. V lost 5 bases and J lost 0, with 10 bases in between. The germline V gene has CDR1 MNHEY and CDR2 SVGAGI.

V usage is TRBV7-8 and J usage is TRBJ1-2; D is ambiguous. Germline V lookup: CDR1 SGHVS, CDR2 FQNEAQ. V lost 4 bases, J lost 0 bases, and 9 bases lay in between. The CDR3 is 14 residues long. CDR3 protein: CASSSTETNYGYTF. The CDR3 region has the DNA TGTGCCAGCAGCTCTACAGAGACTAACTATGGCTACACCTTC.

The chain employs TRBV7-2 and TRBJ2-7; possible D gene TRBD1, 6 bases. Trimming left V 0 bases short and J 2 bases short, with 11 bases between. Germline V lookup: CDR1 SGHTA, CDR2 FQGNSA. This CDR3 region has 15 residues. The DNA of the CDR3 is TGTGCCAGCAGCTTAGCCCCGCAGGGGACCTACGAGCAGTACTTC. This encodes CASSLAPQGTYEQYF.

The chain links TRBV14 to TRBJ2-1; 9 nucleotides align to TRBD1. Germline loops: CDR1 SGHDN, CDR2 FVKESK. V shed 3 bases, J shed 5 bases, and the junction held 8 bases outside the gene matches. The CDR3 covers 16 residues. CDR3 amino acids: CASSHSGQGLDNEQFF. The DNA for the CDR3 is TGTGCCAGCAGCCATTCGGGACAGGGTTTGGACAATGAGCAGTTCTTC.

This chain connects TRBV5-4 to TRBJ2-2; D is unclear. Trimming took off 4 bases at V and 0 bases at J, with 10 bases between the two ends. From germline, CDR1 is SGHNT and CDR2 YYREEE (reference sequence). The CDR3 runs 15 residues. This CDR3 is CASSLKHPNTGELFF. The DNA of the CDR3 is TGTGCCAGCAGCCTAAAGCACCCGAACACCGGGGAGCTGTTTTTT.

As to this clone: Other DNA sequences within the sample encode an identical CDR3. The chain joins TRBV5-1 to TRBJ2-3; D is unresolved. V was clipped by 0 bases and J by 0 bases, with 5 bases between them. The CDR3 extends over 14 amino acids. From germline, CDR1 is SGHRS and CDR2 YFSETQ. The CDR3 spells CASSLGQSTDTQYF. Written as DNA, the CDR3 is TGCGCCAGCAGCTTGGGCCAGAGCACAGATACGCAGTATTTT.

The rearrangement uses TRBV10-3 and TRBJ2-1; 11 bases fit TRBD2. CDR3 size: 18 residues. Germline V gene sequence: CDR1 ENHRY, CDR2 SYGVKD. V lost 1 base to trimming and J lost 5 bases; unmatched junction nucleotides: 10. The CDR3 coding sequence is TGTGCCATCAGTGAGTTCGGTACTAGCGGGAGTATCCACAATGAGCAGTTCTTC. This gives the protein CAISEFGTSGSIHNEQFF.

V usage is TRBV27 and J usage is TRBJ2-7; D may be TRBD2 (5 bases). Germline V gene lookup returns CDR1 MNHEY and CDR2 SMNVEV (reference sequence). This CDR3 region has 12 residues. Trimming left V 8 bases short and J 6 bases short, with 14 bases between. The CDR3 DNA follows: TGTGCCAGCGCGCCGATGGGGAGCGAGCAGTACTTC. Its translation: CASAPMGSEQYF.

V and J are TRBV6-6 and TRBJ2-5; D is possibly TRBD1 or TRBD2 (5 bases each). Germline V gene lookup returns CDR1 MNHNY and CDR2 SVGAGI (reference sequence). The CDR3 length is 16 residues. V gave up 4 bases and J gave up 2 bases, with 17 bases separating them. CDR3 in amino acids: CASSFTPGTGQETQYF. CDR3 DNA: TGTGCCAGCAGTTTTACTCCCGGGACGGGACAAGAGACCCAGTACTTC.

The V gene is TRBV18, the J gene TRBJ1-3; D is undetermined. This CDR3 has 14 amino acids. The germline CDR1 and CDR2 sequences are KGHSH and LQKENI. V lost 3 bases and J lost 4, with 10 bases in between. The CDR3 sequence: CASSPELLGNTIYF. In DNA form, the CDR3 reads TGTGCCAGCTCACCTGAACTTCTAGGAAACACCATATATTTT.

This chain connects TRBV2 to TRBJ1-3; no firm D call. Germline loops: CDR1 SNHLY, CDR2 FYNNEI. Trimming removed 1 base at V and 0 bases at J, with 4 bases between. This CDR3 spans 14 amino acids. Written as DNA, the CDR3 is TGTGCCAGCAGTGAAGGCTACTCTGGAAACACCATATATTTT. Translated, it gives CASSEGYSGNTIYF.

CDR3 protein: CASSRLAESTYEQYF. For the CDR3, the DNA is TGCGCCAGCAGCCGCCTGGCGGAGTCCACCTACGAGCAGTACTTC. This chain connects TRBV4-3 to TRBJ2-7; no firm D call. The CDR3 contains 15 residues. Trimming cost V 4 bases and J 2 bases, with 15 bases left between them. The germline V gene has CDR1 LGHNA and CDR2 YSLEER.

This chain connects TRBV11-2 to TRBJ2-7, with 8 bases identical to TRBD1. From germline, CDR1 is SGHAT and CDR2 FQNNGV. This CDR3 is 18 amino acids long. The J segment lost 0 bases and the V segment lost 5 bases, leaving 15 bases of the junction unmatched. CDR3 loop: CASSPGTGLAASSYEQYF. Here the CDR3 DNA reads TGTGCCAGCAGCCCTGGGACAGGTTTAGCGGCTAGCTCCTACGAGCAGTACTTC.

The CDR3 loop is CASSRDGTAMGSPLHF. CDR3 DNA sequence: TGTGCCAGCTCACGCGACGGGACAGCAATGGGTTCACCCCTCCACTTT. This sequence joins TRBV18 and TRBJ1-6, with TRBD1 matching 7 bases. Germline values: CDR1 KGHSH, CDR2 LQKENI. CDR3 length: 16 residues. Trimming at V came to 4 bases and at J to 9 bases, leaving 12 bases not matched to a gene.

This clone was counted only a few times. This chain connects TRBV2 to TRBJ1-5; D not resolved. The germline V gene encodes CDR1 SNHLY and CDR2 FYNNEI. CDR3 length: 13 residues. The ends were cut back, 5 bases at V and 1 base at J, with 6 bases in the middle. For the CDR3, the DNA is TGTGCCAGCAGTACAGAAAGCAATCAGCCCCAGCATTTT. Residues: CASSTESNQPQHF. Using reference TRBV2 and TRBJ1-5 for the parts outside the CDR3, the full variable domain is EPEVTQTPSHQVTQMGQEVILRCVPISNHLYFYWYRQILGQKVEFLVSFYNNEISEKSEIFDDQFSVERPDGSNFTLKIRSTKLEDSAMYFCASSTESNQPQHFGDGTRLSIL.

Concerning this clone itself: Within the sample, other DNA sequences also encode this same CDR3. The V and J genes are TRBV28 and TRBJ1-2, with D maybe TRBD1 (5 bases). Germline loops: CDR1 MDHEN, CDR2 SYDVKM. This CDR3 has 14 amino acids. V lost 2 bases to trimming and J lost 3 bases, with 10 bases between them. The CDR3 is CASSLTGGYYGYTF. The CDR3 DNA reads TGTGCCAGCAGTTTAACAGGAGGATACTATGGCTACACCTTC.

CDR3 residues: CASSLLPGLEGTQYF. The CDR3 DNA follows: TGTGCCAGCTCACTTCTCCCGGGACTAGAGGGTACGCAGTATTTT. J is TRBJ2-3 and V is TRBV18; 8 bases agree with TRBD2. Trimming took 4 bases from V and 8 from J; bases not matched to a gene: 11. Germline loops: CDR1 KGHSH, CDR2 LQKENI. CDR3 length: 15 amino acids.

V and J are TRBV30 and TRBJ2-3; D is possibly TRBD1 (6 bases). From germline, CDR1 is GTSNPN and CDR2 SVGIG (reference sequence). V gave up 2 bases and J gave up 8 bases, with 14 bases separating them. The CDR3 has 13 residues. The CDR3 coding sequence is TGTGCCTGGAGTAGAAGGGGGATCGGTACGCAGTATTTT. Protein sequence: CAWSRRGIGTQYF.

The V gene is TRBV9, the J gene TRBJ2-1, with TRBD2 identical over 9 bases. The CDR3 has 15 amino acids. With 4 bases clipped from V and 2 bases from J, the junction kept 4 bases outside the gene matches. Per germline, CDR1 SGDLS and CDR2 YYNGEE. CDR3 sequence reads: CASSPRTSAYNEQFF. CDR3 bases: TGTGCCAGCAGCCCCCGGACTAGCGCCTACAATGAGCAGTTCTTC.

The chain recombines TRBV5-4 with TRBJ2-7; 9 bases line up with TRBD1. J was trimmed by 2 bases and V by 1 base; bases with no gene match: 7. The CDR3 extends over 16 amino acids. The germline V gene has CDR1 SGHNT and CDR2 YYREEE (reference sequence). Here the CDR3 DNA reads TGTGCCAGCAGCTTGACACAGGGGGCGCTGGCCTACGAGCAGTACTTC. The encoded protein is CASSLTQGALAYEQYF.

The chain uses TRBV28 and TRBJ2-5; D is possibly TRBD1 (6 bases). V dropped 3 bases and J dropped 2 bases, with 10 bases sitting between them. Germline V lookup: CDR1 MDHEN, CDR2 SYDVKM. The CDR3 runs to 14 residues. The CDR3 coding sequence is TGTGCCAGCAGTTTCCAGGGGTGGCAAGAGACCCAGTACTTC. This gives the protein CASSFQGWQETQYF.

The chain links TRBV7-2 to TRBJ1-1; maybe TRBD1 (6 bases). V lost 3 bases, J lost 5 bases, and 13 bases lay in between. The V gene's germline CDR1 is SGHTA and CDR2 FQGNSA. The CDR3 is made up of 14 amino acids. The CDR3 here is CASSFSQGQTEAFF. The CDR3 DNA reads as TGTGCCAGCAGCTTCTCTCAGGGGCAGACTGAAGCTTTCTTT.